A single count supports the clone carrying this TCR beta chain. Its antigen is unknown. The sample is drawn from a study of regulatory T cells in long-lasting Graves disease. The time point denotes: persistent/refractory GD, antithyroid drugs over 5 years with positive TRAb. Scientists built the TCR library using RNA that was extracted from PBMCs. Graves' disease was diagnosed by American Thyroid Association guidelines. Both iRepertoire HTBI primers and Arm-PCR of CDR3 regions were used to build the TCR beta libraries. As handled by the study authors: Sequenced samples collectively carried about 62 TRBV and 11 to 15 TRBJ segments. TCRdb recomputed calls from the multiplex PCR reads with MiXCR, one row per CDR3 protein. The V and J calls and clone size come from TCRdb's table, not from the authors' own analysis. Counted here are about 470,000 distinct CDR3 sequences, about 22% occurring once; the ten biggest clones make up less than 9%.

The length of the CDR3 is 15 residues. Overall study results and limits: Persistent Graves' patients had lower TCR diversity than newly diagnosed ones.

The sequencing here drew on peripheral blood mononuclear cells (PBMCs), taken when the disease was refractory, from a patient treated with antithyroid drugs. The chain links TRBV3-2 to TRBJ2-7; TRBD2 was called by the table and not checked on the DNA. TRBV3-2 is a pseudogene. This TCR derives from a female donor with Graves disease. The CDR3 DNA reads TGTGCCAGCAGCCAAGATGCTAGCGGGACCTACGAGCAGTACTTC. Translated, it gives CASSQDASGTYEQYF.